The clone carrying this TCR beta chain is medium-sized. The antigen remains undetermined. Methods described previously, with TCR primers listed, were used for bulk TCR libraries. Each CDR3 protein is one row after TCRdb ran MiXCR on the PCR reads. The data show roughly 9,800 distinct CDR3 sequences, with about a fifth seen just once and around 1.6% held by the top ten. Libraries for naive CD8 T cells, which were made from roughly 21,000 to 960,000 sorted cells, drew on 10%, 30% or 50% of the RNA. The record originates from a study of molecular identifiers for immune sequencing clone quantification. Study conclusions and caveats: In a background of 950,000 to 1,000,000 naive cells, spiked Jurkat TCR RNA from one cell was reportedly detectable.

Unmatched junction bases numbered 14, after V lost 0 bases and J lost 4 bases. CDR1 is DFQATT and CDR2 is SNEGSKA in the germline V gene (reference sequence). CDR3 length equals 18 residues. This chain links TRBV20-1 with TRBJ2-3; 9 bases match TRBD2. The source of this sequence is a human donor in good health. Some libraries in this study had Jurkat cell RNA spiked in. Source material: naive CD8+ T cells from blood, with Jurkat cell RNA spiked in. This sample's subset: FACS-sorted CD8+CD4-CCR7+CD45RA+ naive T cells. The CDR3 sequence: CSAREPGLALLSADTQYF. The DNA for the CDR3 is TGCAGTGCTAGAGAACCGGGACTAGCCCTTCTATCCGCAGATACGCAGTATTTT.